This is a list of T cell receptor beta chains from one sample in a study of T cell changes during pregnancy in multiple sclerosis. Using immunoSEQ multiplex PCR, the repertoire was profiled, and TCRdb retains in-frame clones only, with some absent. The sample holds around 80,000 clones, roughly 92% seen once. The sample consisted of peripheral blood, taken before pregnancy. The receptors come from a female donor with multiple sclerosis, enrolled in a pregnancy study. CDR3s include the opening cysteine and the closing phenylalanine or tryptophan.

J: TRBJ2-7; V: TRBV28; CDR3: CASSPLKIAGSYEQYF
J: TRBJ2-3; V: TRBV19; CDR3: CASSGRGSTDTQYF
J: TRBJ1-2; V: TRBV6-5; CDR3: CASSHGNGPHYGYTF
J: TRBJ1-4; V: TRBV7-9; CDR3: CASSPLPGEKATNEKLFF
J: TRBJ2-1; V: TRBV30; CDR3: CAWSVGGSVGEQFF
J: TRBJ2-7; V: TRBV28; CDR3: CASTTGGSYEQYF
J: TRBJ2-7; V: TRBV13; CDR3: CASTFGAGGFYEQYF
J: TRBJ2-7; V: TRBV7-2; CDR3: CASSLVASGRSSYEQYF
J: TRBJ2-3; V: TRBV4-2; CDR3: CASSPAGQHTDTQYF
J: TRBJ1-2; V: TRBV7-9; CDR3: CASSKTGVDGYTF
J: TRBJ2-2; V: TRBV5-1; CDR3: CASSLAGAGATGELFF
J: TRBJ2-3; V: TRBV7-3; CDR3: CASSFRDSTDTQYF
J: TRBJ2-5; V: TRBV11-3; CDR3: CASSSREIGETQYF
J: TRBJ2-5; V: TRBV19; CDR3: CASSMWGRGETQYF
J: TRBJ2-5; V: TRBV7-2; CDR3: CASSVQGAKTQYF
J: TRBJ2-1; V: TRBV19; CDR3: CASSIGGEIGANEQFF
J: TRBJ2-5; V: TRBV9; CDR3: CASSGRQGRETQYF
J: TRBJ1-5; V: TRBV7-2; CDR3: CASSLEQGDGQPQHF
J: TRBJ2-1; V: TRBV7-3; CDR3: CASSSTGFNNEQFF
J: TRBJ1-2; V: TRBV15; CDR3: CATSRDSGLYGYTF
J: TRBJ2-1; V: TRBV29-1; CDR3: CSVDPREWYNEQFF
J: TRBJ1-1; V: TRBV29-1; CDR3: CSVDVGGQNPFF
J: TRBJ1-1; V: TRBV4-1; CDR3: CASSQFRANTEAFF
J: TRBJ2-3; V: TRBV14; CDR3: CASSQGLGTSDTDTQYF
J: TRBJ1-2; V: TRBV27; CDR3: CASSYRRLSDYTF
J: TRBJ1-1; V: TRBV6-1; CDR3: CASRTGGSRSEAFF
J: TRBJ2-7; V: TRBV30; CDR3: CAWNRAGGGYEQYF
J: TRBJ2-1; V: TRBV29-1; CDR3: CSVDGLYNEQFF
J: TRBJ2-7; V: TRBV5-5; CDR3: CASSLRAGGDYEQYF
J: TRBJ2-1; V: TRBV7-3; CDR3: CASSLGLVGYNEQFF
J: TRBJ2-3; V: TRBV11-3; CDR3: CASSQGLADTDTQYF
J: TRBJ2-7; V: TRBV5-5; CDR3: CASRRVREAYEQYF
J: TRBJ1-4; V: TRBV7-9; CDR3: CASSPRGGATNEKLFF
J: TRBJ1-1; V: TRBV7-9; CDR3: CASSFTGGEAFF
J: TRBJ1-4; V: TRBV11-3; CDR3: CASSFREKLFF
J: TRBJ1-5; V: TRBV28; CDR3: CASSFQRQGRPTQPQHF
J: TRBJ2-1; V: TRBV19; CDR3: CASSADRGQAYNEQFF
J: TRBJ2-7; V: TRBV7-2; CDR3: CASSPGLGTYEQYF
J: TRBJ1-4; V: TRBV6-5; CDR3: CASRAAGLTNEKLFF
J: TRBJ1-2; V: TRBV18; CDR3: CASSPQAELRDSNF
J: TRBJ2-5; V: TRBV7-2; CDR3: CASSSTSGSLTQYF
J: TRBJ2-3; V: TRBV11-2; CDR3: CASSDVGGGGTDTQYF
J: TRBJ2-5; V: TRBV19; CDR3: CASSGGNQETQYF
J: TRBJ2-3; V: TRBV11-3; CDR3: CASSPADTQYF
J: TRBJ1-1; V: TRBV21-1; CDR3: CASSKVMNTEAFF
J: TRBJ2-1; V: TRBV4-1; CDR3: CASSYGTSGSLRYNEQFF
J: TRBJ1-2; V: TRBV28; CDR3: CASSLVSGQDYGYTF
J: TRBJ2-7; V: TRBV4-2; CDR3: CASSQELQDRVLDEQYF
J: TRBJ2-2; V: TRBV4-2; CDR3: CASSQEASGSPGELFF
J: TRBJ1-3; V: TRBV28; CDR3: CASSRSGNTIYF
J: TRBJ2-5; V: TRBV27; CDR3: CASSSMDRAETQYF
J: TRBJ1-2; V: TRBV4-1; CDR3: CASSPTTGDYGYTF
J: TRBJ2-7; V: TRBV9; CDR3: CASSVAVDGAREQYF
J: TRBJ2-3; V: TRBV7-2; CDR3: CASSRRSGASTDTQYF
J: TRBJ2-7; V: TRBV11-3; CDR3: CASSPNSNYEQYF